This TCR beta chain was obtained from a study of cytomegalovirus exposure and HLA in healthy donors listed by TCRdb under 2017. Regarding the research as a whole: An earlier analysis of approximately 640 of the donors reported 250 to 300 Gb of sequence data and 100 million to 140 million unique TCR beta sequences from roughly 200 million T cells. Every discovery cohort repertoire had been produced on one sequencing platform. A later genetic analysis used genome-wide SNP genotypes for about 65% of the 666 donors, treating that subset as a discovery cohort. The study was designed to test whether signatures of past pathogen exposure could be identified by cataloging public T cell receptors. Roughly 300 gigabases of sequencing data and some 85 million unique TCR sequences were included in an early release covering about 620 HLA-typed donors. Rather than drawing on any new phenotypic data, the later analysis identified candidate immune exposures from TCR beta sequences and the way those sequences occurred across donors. HLA typing included class I and class II loci at four-digit resolution. The number of typed donors differed by locus: about 620-640 for A, B, C, DRB1 and DQB1; 500 to 550 for DQA1; around 580 for DPA1; and roughly 450 for DPB1. Using immunosequencing, the study profiled T cell repertoires from around 670 subjects and related those repertoires to cytomegalovirus serostatus. To predict cytomegalovirus infection status, the study combined high-throughput TCR immunosequencing, statistical association of individual TCRs with disease status, and machine learning. Roughly 5 DR-DQ haplotypes were handled as single units for association and clustering because linkage in the cohort was strong. In a later analysis, previously published TCR beta repertoires from about 640 donors were re-analyzed and high-resolution HLA genotyping was added so that TCR occurrence patterns could be studied. On average, roughly 250,000 unique TCR beta nucleotide sequences were sequenced per donor among 300 to 500 genotyped donors of the cohort, with around 19% of those sequences being non-productive. Donor age, sex, ethnicity and CMV serostatus were compiled together with the repertoire data. Of the 300 to 500 genotyped donors, 70% to 90% were placed in the genetic ancestry cluster associated with self-reported Caucasian donors. To decide whether each TCR beta V gene segment behaved as functional or pseudogenic, an earlier analysis of some 600 of the donors relied on high-throughput TCR beta sequencing. Besides the first cohort of about 730 subjects, a separate validation cohort made up of roughly 130 different subjects was used. General conclusions and limits of the study: In a later genetic analysis, fewer N-insertions in productive TCRs were reported among donors in an Asian-associated ancestry cluster than the roughly 710-donor mean. Three of the identified cytomegalovirus-associated TCR beta chains were confirmed in vitro to be specific for cytomegalovirus antigens. Some IMGT-functional V segments, including TRBV6-2 and TRBV6-3, could not be distinguished by the 87-base-pair reads and were therefore excluded. The study listed approximately 150 TCR beta chains as associated with cytomegalovirus. Because HLA typing was unavailable for some donors at each locus, only the typed subset was used in association tests. For the cohort, immune exposure information was limited to CMV serostatus. A later analysis found that HLA-associated TCR beta chains were more clonally expanded and had lower generation probabilities than equally common non-associated chains. When HLA alleles, especially DR and DQ, strongly co-occurred, TCR associations were difficult to assign to individual alleles. Sequencing depth was assumed to be roughly uniform across donors in the presence/absence analyses, though that assumption may not hold. Specific HLA alleles were associated with 15,000 to 20,000 TCR beta sequences at a false discovery rate of 0.05 in a later analysis. A group of highly shared sequence variants was considered likely to be a technical artifact of the sequencing pipeline. In this cohort, only TCR beta chains were sequenced, and detectable features were limited by the absence of alpha or paired-chain data. While some public TCRs were present in many individuals, most TCR sequences turned up only very rarely across donors. V-gene and J-gene trimming of TCR beta chains was associated with a missense DCLRE1C variant in a later genetic analysis, and the association was replicated in an independent cohort. According to the authors, the approach could potentially be generalized to other disease states and immunological phenotypes. In an earlier analysis of a few hundred of the donors, most TCR beta V segments were observed in productive rearrangements about 87% or about 30% of the time, broadly matching IMGT annotations. Correlated functional status among segregating V segments might be attributable to linkage disequilibrium, but an unknown experimental factor could not be ruled out. A further reported finding was that TCR beta sequences accurately predicted the HLA-A and HLA-B alleles for most subjects in the first cohort. According to a later analysis, TCR association rates differed among HLA loci, with DRB1 alleles showing the most associated TCRs and HLA-C alleles showing the fewest. A later analysis found that most CMV-associated TCR beta chains appeared HLA-restricted, with HLA associations seemingly driven largely by CMV exposure. Cytomegalovirus status was reported to be diagnosed by the classifier with high specificity and sensitivity in both the original and validation cohorts. A later analysis reported that several top co-occurrence clusters appeared linked to parvovirus B19, influenza, CMV and Epstein-Barr virus. Because counts were too low, 15 to 20 rarely observed V segments, including chromosome 9 orphons, were excluded from the earlier analysis of several hundred of the donors.

The CDR3, from cysteine to phenylalanine, totals 16 residues. Only the CDR3 DNA is retained, 48 bases long and in frame from the first base. Sequences SGHAT (CDR1) and FQNNGV (CDR2) are obtained from the germline V gene. Clipping removes 5 bases from V and 10 bases from J, with 14 as the unmatched junction base count. The cohort consisted of hundreds of healthy bone marrow donors. At the time of sampling, all cohort members were nominally healthy, though unrecorded immune exposures were likely present. The donor tested CMV seropositive and was one of the 289 seropositive cohort members. Each donor provided a peripheral blood sample, and peripheral blood mononuclear cells were used for TCR beta sequencing. Genomic DNA was extracted from the blood cell samples with the Qiagen DNeasy Blood Extraction Kit. For this clone: Its antigen is still unknown.

The library was generated by the immunoSEQ multiplex PCR assay. The multiplex PCR relied on a mix of 60 forward primers for TCR Vbeta segments and 13 reverse primers for TCR Jbeta segments. The CDR3 region of rearranged TCR beta genes was amplified from genomic DNA with a multiplex PCR assay. Amplified TCR beta libraries were sequenced as 87-base-pair reads on the Illumina HiSeq System. The authors' analysis ran thus. A later analysis tallied 75 million to 95 million unique TCR beta chains across the 666 repertoires, and about 12 million of those chains were shared by two or more donors. A nearest-neighbor algorithm error-corrected the raw reads and collapsed the reads into unique sequences, merging closely related sequences to remove PCR and sequencing errors. V, D and J gene segments were assigned by aligning CDR3 sequences to IMGT reference sequences. For a sequence to be retained, a match of at least six nucleotides was required to both a V gene segment and a J gene segment. A rearrangement counted as productive if the CDR3 had no stop codons and remained in frame with V and J, and every other rearrangement counted as non-productive. CDR3 was defined according to IMGT convention as the region running from the second conserved V-encoded cysteine to the conserved J-encoded phenylalanine. The earlier analysis of approximately 500 of the donors excluded sequences that lacked an unambiguous match to a single V gene segment. In an earlier analysis of 500 to 750 of the donors, V segments were called functional above 56.7% productive rearrangements and were called segregating when the between-donor standard deviation exceeded 5%. To diagnose cytomegalovirus status from the catalog of TCR beta chain sequences, a statistical classification framework was built. V and J gene assignment, in a later analysis, came from comparing TCR nucleotide sequences with IMGT/GENE-DB human TR gene sequences. The TCRdist pipeline was used in a later analysis to assign CDR3 sequences and most-parsimonious VDJ recombination scenarios. In a later analysis, each TCR beta chain was defined by its CDR3 amino acid sequence together with its V-gene family, and reads without a unique V-gene family were excluded. As a way to deal with suspected cross-contamination and a sequencing artifact, a later analysis dropped 450 to 600 nucleotide sequences that were highly shared and had low generation probability. In a later analysis, a clonal expansion index for each public chain was calculated from normalized within-repertoire ranks of inferred template counts. A later analysis computed generation probabilities with a VDJ recombination model fitted to out-of-frame rearrangements, and checked the results against IGoR. A later analysis scored TCR-TCR, TCR-HLA and TCR-CMV co-occurrence with hypergeometric tests, applying a repertoire-size bias correction to TCR pairs. In a later analysis, false discovery rates were estimated by permuting HLA or CMV assignments 20 times. A later analysis grouped co-occurring TCRs with DBSCAN, adding TCRdist sequence similarity when clustering within HLA-allele-positive subsets. Repertoires with fewer than 30,000 or more than 120,000 public chains, plus five repertoires with anomalous nucleotide sharing, were excluded from co-occurrence clustering. Here the immuneACCESS table is served through TCRdb, limited to in-frame sequences with V and J called. Missing clones are a known gap in these copies; in checked studies unresolved V genes cover under half, and the rest lacks a known reason. V and J calls plus clone size are reproduced from that table; the DNA served to infer D and trimming. The sample has around 110,000 clones on record. Together, the top ten hold 5.5% to 8% of the sample.

The sample consisted of PBMCs. The clonotype comes from a man aged 40-50 years in good health and CMV-seropositive. The receptor chain draws on TRBV11-2 and TRBJ2-6; 7 bases in the junction line up with TRBD1. CDR3 loop: CASSPYASTGLNVLTF. The DNA sequence is given as TGTGCCAGCAGCCCATATGCCTCGACAGGGCTGAACGTCCTGACTTTC.